The sequence of this T cell receptor (beta chain) was determined in a study of OX40 agonist ivuxolimab in advanced cancers. At the level of the study: The mean age was around 56 years, ranging from about 20 to 79, with around four fifths of participants male.

Peripheral blood came from all dose cohorts at three timepoints. The CDR3 spans 11 residues. CDR1 is SGHDN and CDR2 is FVKESK in the germline V gene. Remarks on this clone: At one boundary the junction diverges from the germline segment, which might be a read error.

TCRdb keeps only in-frame clones here, not all; method: immunoSEQ multiplex PCR. The sample contains about 59,000 clones, over 70% of which appear only once. This specimen was CD4+ or CD8+ T cells sorted from blood, taken in a trial of the OX40 agonist ivuxolimab. The rearrangement links TRBV14 to TRBJ2-7; 8 bases align to TRBD2. This clonotype originated in an adult with an advanced solid tumor such as melanoma, head and neck, liver or kidney cancer. CDR3 region: CASSHGGRLNF. Written as DNA, the CDR3 is TGTGCCAGCAGCCATGGCGGGAGGTTGAACTTC. The whole variable domain, remainder taken from reference TRBV14 and TRBJ2-7, is EAGVTQFPSHSVIEKGQTVTLRCDPISGHDNLYWYRRVMGKEIKFLLHFVKESKQDESGMPNNRFLAERTGGTYSTLKVQPAELEDSGVYFCASSHGGRLNFGPGTRLTVT.